Reported below is one T cell receptor beta chain. This sample is drawn from a study of breast tumors, draining lymph nodes, adjacent tissues. TCRdb ran MiXCR on the multiplex PCR reads and lists one entry per CDR3 protein. The sample lists approximately 170,000 distinct CDR3 sequences, roughly a third seen once, with 4.3% in the top ten. The germline gives CDR1 DFQATT, CDR2 SNEGSKA (reference sequence). Deletions cut 5 bases from V and 5 bases from J, with 3 bases between. The CDR3 spans 10 residues. The lymph nodes were axillary draining lymph nodes from breast cancer patients. The clonotype was recovered from a female donor with breast cancer. Some clones in this sample may be carry-over from other donors' samples. The source material was axillary lymph node tissue. The chain links TRBV20-1 to TRBJ2-2; D is uncertain. CDR3 sequence (DNA): TGCAGTGCTGCAACCGGGGAGCTGTTTTTT. Its translation is CSAATGELFF.